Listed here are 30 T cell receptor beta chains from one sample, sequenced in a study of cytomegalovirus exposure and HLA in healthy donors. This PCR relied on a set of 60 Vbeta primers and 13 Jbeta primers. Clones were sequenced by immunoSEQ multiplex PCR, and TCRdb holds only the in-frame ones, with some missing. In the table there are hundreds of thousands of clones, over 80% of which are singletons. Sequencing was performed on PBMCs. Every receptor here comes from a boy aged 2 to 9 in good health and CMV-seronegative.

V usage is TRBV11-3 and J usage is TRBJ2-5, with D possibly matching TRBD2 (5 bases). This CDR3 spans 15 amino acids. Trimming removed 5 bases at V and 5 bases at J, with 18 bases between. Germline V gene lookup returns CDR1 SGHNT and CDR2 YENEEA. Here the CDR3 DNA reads TGTGCCAGCAGCCCTGAGGGCGGAGCTGGGGAGACCCAGTACTTC. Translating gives CASSPEGGAGETQYF.

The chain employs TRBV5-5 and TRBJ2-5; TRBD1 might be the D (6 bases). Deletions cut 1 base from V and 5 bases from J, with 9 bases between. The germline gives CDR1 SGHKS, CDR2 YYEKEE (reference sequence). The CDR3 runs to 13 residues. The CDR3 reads CASSLMGAETQYF. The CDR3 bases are TGTGCCAGCAGCTTGATGGGGGCCGAGACCCAGTACTTC.

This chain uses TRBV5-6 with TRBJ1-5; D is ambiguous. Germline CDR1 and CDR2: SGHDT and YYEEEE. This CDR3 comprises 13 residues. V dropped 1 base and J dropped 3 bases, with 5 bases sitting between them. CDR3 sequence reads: CASSLLNNQPQHF. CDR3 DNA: TGTGCCAGCAGCTTGTTAAACAATCAGCCCCAGCATTTT.

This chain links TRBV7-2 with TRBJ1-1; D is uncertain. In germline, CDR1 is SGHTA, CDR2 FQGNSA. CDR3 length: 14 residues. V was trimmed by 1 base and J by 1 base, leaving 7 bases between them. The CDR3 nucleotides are TGTGCCAGCAGCTTAGGGAGGGCGAACACTGAAGCTTTCTTT. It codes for CASSLGRANTEAFF.

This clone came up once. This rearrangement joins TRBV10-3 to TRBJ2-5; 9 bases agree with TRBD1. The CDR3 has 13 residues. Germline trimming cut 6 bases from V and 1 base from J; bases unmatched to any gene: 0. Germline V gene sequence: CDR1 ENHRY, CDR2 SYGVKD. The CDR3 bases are TGTGCCATCAGGACAGGGGGCCAAGAGACCCAGTACTTC. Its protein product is CAIRTGGQETQYF.

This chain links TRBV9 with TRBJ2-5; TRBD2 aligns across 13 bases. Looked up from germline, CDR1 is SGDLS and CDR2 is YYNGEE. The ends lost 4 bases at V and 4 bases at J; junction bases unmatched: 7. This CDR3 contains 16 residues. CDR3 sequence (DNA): TGTGCCAGCAGCACCAGACTAGCGGGGGGTAGAGAGACCCAGTACTTC. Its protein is CASSTRLAGGRETQYF.

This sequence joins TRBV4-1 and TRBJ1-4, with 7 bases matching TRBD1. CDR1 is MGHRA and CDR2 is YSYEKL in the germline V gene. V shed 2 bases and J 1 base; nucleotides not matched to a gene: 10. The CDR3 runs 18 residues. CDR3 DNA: TGCGCCAGCAGCCAACTGGGCAGGGGGGTGAGAACTAATGAAAAACTGTTTTTT. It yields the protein CASSQLGRGVRTNEKLFF.

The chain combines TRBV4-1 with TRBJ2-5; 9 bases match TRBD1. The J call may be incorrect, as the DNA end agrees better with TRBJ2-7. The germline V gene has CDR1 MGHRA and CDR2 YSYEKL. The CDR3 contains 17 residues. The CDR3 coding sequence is TGCGCCAGCAGCCAAGCTAGGGGGACAGGGAGTTTCCACGAGCAGTACTTC. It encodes CASSQARGTGSFHEQYF.

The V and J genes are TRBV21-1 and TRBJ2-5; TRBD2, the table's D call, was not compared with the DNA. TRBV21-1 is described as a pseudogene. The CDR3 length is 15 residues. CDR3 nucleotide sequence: TGTGCCAGCAGCAAAAACGGCAGGGAGCGGGTGACCCAGTACTTC. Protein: CASSKNGRERVTQYF.

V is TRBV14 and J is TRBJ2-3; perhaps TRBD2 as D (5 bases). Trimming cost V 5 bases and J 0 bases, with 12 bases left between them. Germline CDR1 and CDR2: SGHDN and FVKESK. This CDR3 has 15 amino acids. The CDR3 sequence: CASSAADTSTDTQYF. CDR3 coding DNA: TGTGCCAGCAGCGCAGCGGATACTAGCACAGATACGCAGTATTTT.

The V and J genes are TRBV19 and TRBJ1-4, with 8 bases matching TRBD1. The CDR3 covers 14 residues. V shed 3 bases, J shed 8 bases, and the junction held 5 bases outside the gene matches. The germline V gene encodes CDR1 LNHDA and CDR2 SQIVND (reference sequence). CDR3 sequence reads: CASSIGQGREKLFF. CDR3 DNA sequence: TGTGCCAGTAGTATTGGACAGGGAAGGGAAAAACTGTTTTTT.

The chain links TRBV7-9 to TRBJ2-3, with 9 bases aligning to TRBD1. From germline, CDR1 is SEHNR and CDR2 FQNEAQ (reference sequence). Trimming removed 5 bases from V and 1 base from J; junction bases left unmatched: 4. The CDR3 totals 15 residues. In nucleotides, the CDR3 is TGTGCCAGCAGCATACAGGGGGCGGGCACAGATACGCAGTATTTT. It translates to CASSIQGAGTDTQYF.

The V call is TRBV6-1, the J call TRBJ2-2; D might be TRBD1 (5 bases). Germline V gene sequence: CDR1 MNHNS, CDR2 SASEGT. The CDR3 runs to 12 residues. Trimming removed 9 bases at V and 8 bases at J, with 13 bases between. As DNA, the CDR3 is TGTGCCAGTCTTATCAGGGTTGGGGAGCTGTTTTTT. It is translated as CASLIRVGELFF.

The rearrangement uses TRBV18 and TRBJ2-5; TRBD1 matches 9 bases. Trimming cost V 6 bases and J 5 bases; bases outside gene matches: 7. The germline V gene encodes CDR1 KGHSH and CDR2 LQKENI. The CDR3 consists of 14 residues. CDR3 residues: CASSQGQGGETQYF. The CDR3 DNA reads TGTGCCAGCTCCCAGGGACAGGGAGGGGAGACCCAGTACTTC.

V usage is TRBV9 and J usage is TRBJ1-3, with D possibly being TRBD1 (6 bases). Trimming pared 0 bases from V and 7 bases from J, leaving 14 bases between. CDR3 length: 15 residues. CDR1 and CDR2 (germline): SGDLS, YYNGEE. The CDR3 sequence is CASSVGPGEQNTIYF. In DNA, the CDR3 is TGTGCCAGCAGCGTAGGACCAGGGGAACAGAACACCATATATTTT.

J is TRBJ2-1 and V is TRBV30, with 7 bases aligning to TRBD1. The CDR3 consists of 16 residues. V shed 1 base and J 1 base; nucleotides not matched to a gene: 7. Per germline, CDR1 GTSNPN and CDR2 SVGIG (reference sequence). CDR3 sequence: CAWSDWGTASYNEQFF. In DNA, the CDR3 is TGTGCCTGGAGTGATTGGGGGACAGCTTCCTACAATGAGCAGTTCTTC.

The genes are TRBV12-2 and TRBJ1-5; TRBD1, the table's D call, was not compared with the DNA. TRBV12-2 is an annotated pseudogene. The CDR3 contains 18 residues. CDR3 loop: CASRPGQEGRASNQPQHF. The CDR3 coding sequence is TGTGCAAGTCGCCCGGGACAGGAGGGAAGGGCTAGCAATCAGCCCCAGCATTTT.

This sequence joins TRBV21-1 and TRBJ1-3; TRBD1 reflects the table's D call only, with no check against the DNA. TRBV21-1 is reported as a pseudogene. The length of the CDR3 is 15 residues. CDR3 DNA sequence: TGTGCCAGCAGCGAAACGACAGGGTCAGGAAACACCATATATTTT. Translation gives CASSETTGSGNTIYF.

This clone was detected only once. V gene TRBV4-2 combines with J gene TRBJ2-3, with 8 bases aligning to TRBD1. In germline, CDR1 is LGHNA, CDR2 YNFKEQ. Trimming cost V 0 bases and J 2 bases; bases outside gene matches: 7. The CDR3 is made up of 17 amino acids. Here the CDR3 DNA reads TGTGCCAGCAGCCAAGAGTCCTCAGGGGGCCACACAGATACGCAGTATTTT. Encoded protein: CASSQESSGGHTDTQYF.

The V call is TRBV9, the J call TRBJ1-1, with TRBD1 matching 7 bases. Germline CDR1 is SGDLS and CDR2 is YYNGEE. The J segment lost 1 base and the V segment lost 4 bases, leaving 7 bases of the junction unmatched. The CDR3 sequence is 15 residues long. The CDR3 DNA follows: TGTGCCAGCAGCTCTGGGACAGTGCAGAACACTGAAGCTTTCTTT. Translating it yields CASSSGTVQNTEAFF. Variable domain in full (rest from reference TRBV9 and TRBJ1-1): DSGVTQTPKHLITATGQRVTLRCSPRSGDLSVYWYQQSLDQGLQFLIQYYNGEERAKGNILERFSAQQFPDLHSELNLSSLELGDSALYFCASSSGTVQNTEAFFGQGTRLTVV.

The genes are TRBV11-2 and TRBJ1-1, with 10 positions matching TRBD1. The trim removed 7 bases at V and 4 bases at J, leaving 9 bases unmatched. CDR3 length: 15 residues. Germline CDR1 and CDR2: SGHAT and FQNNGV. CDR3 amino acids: CASNHRDRGATEAFF. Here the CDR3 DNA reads TGTGCCAGCAATCACCGGGACAGGGGTGCCACTGAAGCTTTCTTT.

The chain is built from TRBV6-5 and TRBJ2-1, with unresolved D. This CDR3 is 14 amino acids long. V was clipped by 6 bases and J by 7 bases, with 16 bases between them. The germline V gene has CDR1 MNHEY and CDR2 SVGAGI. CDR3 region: CASRDAIEINEQFF. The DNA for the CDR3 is TGTGCCAGCAGAGATGCCATAGAAATAAATGAGCAGTTCTTC.

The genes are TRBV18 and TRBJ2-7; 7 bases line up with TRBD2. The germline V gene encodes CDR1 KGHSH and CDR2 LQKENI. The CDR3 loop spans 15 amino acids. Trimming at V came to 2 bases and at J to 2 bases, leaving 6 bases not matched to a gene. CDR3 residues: CASSPSAGEPYEQYF. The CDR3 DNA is TGTGCCAGCTCACCATCCGCGGGGGAGCCCTACGAGCAGTACTTC.

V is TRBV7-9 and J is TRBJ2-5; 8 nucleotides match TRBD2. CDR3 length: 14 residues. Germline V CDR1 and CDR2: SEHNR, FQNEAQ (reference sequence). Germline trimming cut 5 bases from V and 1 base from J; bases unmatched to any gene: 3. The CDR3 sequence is CASSDTSGQETQYF. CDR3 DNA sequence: TGTGCCAGCAGCGACACTAGCGGCCAAGAGACCCAGTACTTC.

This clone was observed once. The CDR3 protein is CATSRAGGVDTGELFF. In nucleotides, the CDR3 is TGTGCCACCAGCAGAGCGGGCGGGGTCGACACCGGGGAGCTGTTTTTT. The gene calls are TRBV15 and TRBJ2-2, with TRBD2 as a possible D gene (6 bases). The ends were cut back, 1 base at V and 3 bases at J, with 12 bases in the middle. Germline-derived CDR1 and CDR2 are LNHNV and YYDKDF (reference sequence). CDR3 length: 16 amino acids.

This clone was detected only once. The CDR3: CASRPVGPGVEQFF. Here the CDR3 DNA reads TGTGCCAGCAGGCCAGTGGGGCCGGGGGTGGAGCAGTTCTTC. This chain joins TRBV27 and TRBJ2-1, with D maybe TRBD2 (6 bases). The V end was cut by 6 bases, the J end by 10 bases, with 19 bases between. Per germline, CDR1 MNHEY and CDR2 SMNVEV (reference sequence). This CDR3 is built from 14 residues.

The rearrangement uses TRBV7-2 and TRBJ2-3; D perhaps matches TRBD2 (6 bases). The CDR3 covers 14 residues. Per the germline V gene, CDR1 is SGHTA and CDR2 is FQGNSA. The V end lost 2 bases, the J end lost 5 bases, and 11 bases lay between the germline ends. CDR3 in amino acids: CASSLSGGIDTQYF. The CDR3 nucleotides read TGTGCCAGCAGCTTATCCGGGGGTATAGATACGCAGTATTTT.

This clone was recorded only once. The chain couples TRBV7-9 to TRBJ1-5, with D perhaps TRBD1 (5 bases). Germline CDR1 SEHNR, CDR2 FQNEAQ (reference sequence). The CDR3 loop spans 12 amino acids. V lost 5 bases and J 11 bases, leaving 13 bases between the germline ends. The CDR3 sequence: CASSGQGRAQHF. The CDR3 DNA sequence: TGTGCCAGCAGCGGCCAGGGTAGGGCCCAGCATTTT.

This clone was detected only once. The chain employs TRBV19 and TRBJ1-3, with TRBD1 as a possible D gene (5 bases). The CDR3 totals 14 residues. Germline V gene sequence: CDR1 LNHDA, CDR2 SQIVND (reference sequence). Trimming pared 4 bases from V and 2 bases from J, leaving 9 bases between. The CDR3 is CASSTGTTGNTIYF. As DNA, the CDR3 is TGTGCCAGTAGTACCGGGACTACTGGAAACACCATATATTTT.

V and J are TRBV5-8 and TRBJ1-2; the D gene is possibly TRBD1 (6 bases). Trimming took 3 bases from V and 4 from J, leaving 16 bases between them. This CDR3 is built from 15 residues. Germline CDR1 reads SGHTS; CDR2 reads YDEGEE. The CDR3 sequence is CASSWPPRGAYGYTF. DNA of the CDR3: TGTGCCAGCAGCTGGCCTCCCAGGGGTGCCTATGGCTACACCTTC.